Included here is one T cell receptor beta chain sequence, with context. The target antigen is unknown. One entry per CDR3 protein results from TCRdb running MiXCR on the 5' RACE reads. The sample records about 540,000 distinct CDR3 sequences, about 13% being singletons. This CDR3 spans 11 amino acids. V dropped 8 bases and J dropped 9 bases, with 14 bases sitting between them. The germline V gene has CDR1 LNHDA and CDR2 SQIVND (reference sequence). This sample was included in a study of CD8 T cells in ankylosing spondylitis. Points from the study as a whole: Reportedly, matched ankylosing spondylitis synovial fluid was significantly enriched for disease-linked clones. Peripheral blood samples showed relatively rare disease-linked clones, and these clones were CD8+. Characteristic, it appeared, of ankylosing spondylitis blood was a TCR beta motif of about eight highly homologous variants.

This receptor was obtained from a male donor with ankylosing spondylitis. What was sequenced was blood, either unsorted or a sorted T cell fraction (not recorded which). J is TRBJ2-7 and V is TRBV19, with D possibly TRBD2 on 6 matching bases. The CDR3 region is CASSEGRRQYF. CDR3 bases: TGTGCCAGTTCAGAGGGGAGGCGGCAGTACTTC.